The 9 T cell receptor beta chains below were found in one sample sequenced in a study of cytomegalovirus exposure and HLA in healthy donors. Primers included in the PCR were 60 Vbeta and 13 Jbeta primers. TCRdb's table, derived via immunoSEQ multiplex PCR, lists solely in-frame clones and lacks some. This table has approximately 170,000 clones, 77% appearing once. The sequencing input was PBMCs. These receptors were obtained from a woman aged 40 to 50 in good health and CMV-seropositive.

A word on this clone: Other DNA sequences in the sample encode the same CDR3. V and J are TRBV5-1 and TRBJ1-3; D is unresolved. The germline gives CDR1 SGHRS, CDR2 YFSETQ. Deletions cut 0 bases from V and 2 bases from J, with 6 bases between. This CDR3 has 14 residues. The CDR3 protein is CASSLGGTGNTIYF. The CDR3, as DNA: TGCGCCAGCAGCTTGGGCGGAACTGGAAACACCATATATTTT.

Here the CDR3 DNA reads TGTGCCAGCAGCTTAGTAAGATTAGACACTTATCCCTACGAGCAGTACTTC. Its protein product is CASSLVRLDTYPYEQYF. The chain recombines TRBV7-9 with TRBJ2-7; no reliable D call. Trimming took 1 base from V and 2 from J, leaving 18 bases between them. The CDR3 is 17 amino acids. The germline CDR1 and CDR2 sequences are SEHNR and FQNEAQ (reference sequence).

This clone was recorded only once. The V gene is TRBV9, the J gene TRBJ2-5; 11 bases fit TRBD2. V lost 0 bases to trimming and J lost 4 bases; unmatched junction nucleotides: 8. The CDR3 extends over 17 amino acids. The germline V gene encodes CDR1 SGDLS and CDR2 YYNGEE. The CDR3 DNA is TGTGCCAGCAGCGTAGGAGGTAGCGGGGGGGCGGGAGAGACCCAGTACTTC. Translating gives CASSVGGSGGAGETQYF.

In this sample, this clone turned up once. The chain recombines TRBV6-5 with TRBJ1-2; no reliable D call. V was trimmed by 7 bases and J by 0 bases, leaving 9 bases between them. Germline V lookup: CDR1 MNHEY, CDR2 SVGAGI. CDR3 size: 13 residues. CDR3 protein: CASTMTTNYGYTF. CDR3 in DNA: TGTGCCAGCACTATGACAACTAACTATGGCTACACCTTC.

CDR3 nucleotides: TGCGCCAGCAGCCAAGTAGCGGGAGTTGAGGCAGATACGCAGTATTTT. Protein sequence: CASSQVAGVEADTQYF. This chain connects TRBV4-1 to TRBJ2-3; 9 bases are shared with TRBD2. This CDR3 comprises 16 residues. Germline trimming cut 1 base from V and 4 bases from J; bases unmatched to any gene: 6. Germline V gene lookup returns CDR1 MGHRA and CDR2 YSYEKL.

This clone was picked up a small number of times. A much larger clone is a single base away; this may be a read error. This chain connects TRBV4-1 to TRBJ2-7; 9 bases agree with TRBD1. CDR3 size: 15 residues. J lost 3 bases, V lost 0 bases, and 3 bases had no gene match. The V gene's germline CDR1 is MGHRA and CDR2 YSYEKL. This CDR3 reads CASSQDETGGYEQYF. The CDR3 DNA reads as TGCGCCAGCAGCCAAGACGAGACAGGGGGCTACGAGCAGTACTTC.

The chain couples TRBV5-1 to TRBJ2-3; 7 nucleotides align to TRBD2. The CDR3 totals 15 residues. CDR1 and CDR2 (germline): SGHRS, YFSETQ. The ends lost 3 bases at V and 0 bases at J; junction bases unmatched: 4. CDR3 DNA sequence: TGCGCCAGCAGCTATTTAGCGGGTAGCACAGATACGCAGTATTTT. Encoded protein: CASSYLAGSTDTQYF. Complete variable domain (other parts from reference TRBV5-1 and TRBJ2-3): KAGVTQTPRYLIKTRGQQVTLSCSPISGHRSVSWYQQTPGQGLQFLFEYFSETQRNKGNFPGRFSGRQFSNSRSEMNVSTLELGDSALYLCASSYLAGSTDTQYFGPGTRLTVL.

The chain has TRBV15 and TRBJ1-4; D is undetermined. Trimming cost V 3 bases and J 0 bases, with 8 bases left between them. Germline V gene sequence: CDR1 LNHNV, CDR2 YYDKDF (reference sequence). The CDR3 totals 15 residues. CDR3 protein: CATSRSFATNEKLFF. In DNA form, the CDR3 reads TGTGCCACCAGCAGGAGCTTTGCAACTAATGAAAAACTGTTTTTT.

This clone was counted once. V and J are TRBV5-1 and TRBJ2-7; 8 bases are shared with TRBD2. J was trimmed by 0 bases and V by 0 bases; bases with no gene match: 2. The germline V gene has CDR1 SGHRS and CDR2 YFSETQ. The CDR3 spans 15 residues. The CDR3 DNA reads as TGCGCCAGCAGCTTGGCGGGGGGGCACTCCTACGAGCAGTACTTC. Translated, it gives CASSLAGGHSYEQYF.